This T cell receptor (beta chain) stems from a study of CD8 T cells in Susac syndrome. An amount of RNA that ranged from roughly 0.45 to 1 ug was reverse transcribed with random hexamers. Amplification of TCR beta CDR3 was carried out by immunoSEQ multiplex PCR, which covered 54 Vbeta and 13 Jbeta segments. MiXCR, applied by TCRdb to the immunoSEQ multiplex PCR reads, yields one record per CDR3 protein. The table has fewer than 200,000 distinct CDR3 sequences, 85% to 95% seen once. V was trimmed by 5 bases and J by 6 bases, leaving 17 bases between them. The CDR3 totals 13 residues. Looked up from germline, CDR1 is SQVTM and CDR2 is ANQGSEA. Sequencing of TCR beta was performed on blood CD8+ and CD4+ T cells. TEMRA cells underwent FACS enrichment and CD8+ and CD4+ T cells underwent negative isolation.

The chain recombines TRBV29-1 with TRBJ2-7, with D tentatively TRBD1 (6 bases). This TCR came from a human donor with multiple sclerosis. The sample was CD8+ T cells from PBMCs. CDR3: CSVLGHLRLEQYF. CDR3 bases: TGCAGCGTTCTGGGACACCTAAGGCTCGAGCAGTACTTC.